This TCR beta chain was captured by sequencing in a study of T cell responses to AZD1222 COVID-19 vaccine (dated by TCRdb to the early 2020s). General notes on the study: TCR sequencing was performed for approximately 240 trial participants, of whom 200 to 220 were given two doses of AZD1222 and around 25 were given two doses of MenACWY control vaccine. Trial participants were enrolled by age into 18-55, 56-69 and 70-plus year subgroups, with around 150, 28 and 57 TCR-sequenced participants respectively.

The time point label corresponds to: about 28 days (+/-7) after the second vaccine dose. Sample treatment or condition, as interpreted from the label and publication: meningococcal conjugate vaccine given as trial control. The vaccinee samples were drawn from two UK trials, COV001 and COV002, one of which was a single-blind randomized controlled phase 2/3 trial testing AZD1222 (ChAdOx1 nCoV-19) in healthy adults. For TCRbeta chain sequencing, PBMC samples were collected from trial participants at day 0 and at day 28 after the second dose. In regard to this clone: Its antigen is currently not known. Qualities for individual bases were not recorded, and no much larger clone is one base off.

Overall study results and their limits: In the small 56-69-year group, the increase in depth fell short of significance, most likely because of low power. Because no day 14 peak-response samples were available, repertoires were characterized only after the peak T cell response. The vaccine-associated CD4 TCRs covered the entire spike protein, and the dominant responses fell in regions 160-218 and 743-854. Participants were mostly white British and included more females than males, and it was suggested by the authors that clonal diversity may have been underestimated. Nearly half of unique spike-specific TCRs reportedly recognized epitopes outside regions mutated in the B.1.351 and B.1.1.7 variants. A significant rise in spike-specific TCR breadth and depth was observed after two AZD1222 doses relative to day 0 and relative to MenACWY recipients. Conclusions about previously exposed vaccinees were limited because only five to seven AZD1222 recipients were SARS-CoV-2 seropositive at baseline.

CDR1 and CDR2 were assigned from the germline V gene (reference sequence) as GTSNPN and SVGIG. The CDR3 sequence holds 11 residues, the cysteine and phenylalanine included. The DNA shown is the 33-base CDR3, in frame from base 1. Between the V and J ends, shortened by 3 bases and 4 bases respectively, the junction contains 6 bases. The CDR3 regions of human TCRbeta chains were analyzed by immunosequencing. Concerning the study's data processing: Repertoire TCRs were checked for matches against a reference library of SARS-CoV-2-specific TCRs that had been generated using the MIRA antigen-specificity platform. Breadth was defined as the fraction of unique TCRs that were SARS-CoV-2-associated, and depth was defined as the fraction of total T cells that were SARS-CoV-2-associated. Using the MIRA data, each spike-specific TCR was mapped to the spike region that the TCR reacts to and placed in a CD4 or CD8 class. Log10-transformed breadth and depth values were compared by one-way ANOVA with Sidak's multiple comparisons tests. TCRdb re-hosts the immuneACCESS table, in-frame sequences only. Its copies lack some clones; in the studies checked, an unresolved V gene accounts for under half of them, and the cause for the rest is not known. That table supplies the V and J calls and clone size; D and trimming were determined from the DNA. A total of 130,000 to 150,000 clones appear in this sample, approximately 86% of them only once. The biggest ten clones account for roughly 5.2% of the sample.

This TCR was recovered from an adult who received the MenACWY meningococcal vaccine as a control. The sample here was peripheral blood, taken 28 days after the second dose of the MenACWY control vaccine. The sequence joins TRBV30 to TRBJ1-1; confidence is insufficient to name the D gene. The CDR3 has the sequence CAWSGSTEAFF. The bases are TGTGCCTGGAGCGGTAGCACTGAAGCTTTCTTT.